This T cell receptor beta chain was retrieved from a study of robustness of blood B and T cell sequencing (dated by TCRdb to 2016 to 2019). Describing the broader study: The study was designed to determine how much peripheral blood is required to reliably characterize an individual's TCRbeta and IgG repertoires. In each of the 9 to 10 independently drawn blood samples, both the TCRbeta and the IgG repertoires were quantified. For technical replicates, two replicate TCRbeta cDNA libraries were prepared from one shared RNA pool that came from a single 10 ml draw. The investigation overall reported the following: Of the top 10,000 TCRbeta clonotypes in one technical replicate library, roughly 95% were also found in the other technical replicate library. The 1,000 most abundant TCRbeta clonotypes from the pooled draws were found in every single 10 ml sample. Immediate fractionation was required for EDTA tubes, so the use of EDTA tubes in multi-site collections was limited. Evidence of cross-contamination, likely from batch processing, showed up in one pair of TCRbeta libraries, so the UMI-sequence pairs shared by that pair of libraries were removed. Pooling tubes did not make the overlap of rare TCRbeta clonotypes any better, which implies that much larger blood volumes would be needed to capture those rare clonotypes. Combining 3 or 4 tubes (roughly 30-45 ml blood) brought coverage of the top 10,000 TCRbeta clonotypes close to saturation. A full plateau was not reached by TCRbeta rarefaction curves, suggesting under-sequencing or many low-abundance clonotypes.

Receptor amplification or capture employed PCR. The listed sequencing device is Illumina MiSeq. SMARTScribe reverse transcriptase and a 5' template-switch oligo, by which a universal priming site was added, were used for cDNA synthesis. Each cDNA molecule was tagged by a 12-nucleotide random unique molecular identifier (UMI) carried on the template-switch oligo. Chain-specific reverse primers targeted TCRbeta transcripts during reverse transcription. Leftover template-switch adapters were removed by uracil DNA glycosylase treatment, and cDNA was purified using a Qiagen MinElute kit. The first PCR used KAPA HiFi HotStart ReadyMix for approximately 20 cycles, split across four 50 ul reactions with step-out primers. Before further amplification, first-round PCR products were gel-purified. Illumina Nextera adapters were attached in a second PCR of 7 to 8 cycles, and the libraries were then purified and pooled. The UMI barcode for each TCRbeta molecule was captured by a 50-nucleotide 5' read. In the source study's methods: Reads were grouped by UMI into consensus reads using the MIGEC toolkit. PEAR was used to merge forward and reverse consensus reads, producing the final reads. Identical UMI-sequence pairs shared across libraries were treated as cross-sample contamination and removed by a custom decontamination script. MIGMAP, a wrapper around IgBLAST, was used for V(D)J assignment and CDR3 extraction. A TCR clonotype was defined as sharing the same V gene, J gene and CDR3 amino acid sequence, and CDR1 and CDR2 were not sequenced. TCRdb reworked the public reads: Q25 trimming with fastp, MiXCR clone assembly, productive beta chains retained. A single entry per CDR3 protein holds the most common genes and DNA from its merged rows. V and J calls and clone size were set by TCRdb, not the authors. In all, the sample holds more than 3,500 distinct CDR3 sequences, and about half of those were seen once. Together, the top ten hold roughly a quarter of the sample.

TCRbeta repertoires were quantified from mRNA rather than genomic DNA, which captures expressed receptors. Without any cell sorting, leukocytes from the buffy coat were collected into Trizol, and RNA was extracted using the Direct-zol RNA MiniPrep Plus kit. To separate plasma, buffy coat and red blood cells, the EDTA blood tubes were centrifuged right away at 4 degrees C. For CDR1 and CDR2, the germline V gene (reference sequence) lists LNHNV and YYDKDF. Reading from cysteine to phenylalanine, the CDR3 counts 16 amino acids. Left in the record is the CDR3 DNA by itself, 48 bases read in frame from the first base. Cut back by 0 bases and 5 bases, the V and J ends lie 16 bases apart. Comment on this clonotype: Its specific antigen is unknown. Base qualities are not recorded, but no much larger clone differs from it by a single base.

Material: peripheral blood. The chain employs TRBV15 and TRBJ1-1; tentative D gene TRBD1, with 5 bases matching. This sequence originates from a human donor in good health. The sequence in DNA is TGTGCCACCAGCAGAGATTACGGGGGAGGGAGAACTGAAGCTTTCTTT. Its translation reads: CATSRDYGGGRTEAFF.